This TCR beta chain was sequenced for a study of blood T cell repertoires in COVID-19 (dated by TCRdb to 2019 to 2021). Some background on the complete study: The collaborator samples originated in the United States, Italy and Spain and spanned the acute and convalescent phases of COVID-19. The prospective study material was composed of cDNA or gDNA derived from T cells, B-cell-depleted T cells, or PBMCs. The dataset comprised deeply sampled blood TCRbeta repertoires from subjects exposed to, actively infected with, or recovered from COVID-19. The repertoires were released in a freely available public database intended as a resource for research on the immune response to SARS-CoV-2. The samples were drawn from two sources: the first 160 participants of the ongoing ImmuneRACE study, and approximately 1,300 subjects contributed by 6 global collaborators. The sample metadata nearly always contained a de-identified subject ID, COVID-19 status, age in years and sex. HLA class I and class II types, where available, came from metadata supplied by the sample provider rather than from assay-based typing. The full study reports these points: How much clinical and demographic metadata was included differed by source and by participant, and the metadata was provided uncurated.

Samples from volunteer blood donors who had recovered from COVID-19 were contributed by a second Seattle source. Whole blood was collected in K2EDTA tubes by collaborating institutions according to the institutions' own protocols. For TCRbeta analysis, collaborators shipped samples as frozen whole blood, isolated PBMCs, or DNA extracted from either of those sample types. On this clone: Its cognate antigen has yet to be identified. No qualities accompany the bases; no much larger clone lies one base away.

TCRbeta CDR3 regions were amplified from genomic DNA using the immunoSEQ Assay, a bias-controlled multiplex PCR. On the authors' methods: Nucleated cell counts per sample were estimated from amplification of reference gene primers within the assay. To quantify the absolute abundance of each unique TCRbeta CDR3 rearrangement, sequence reads were collapsed and filtered. For each sample, productive Simpson clonality was calculated by taking the square root of Simpson's diversity index across productive rearrangements. This immuneACCESS table, as held by TCRdb, lists in-frame sequences with V and J called but not all clones. Of the missing ones, under half trace to an unresolved V gene in checked studies; the others have no known cause. The V and J calls and the clone size are those of that table, but D and trimming were determined from the DNA. Across this sample there are about 210,000 clones, with around nine tenths seen only once. Of the sample, 5.5% to 7.5% falls within the top ten clones.

Trimming removed 2 bases from V and 0 bases from J; the gene matches leave 4 bases unexplained. CDR1 and CDR2, per the germline V gene (reference sequence), are SEHNR and FQNEAQ. The CDR3 goes from the cysteine to the phenylalanine over 15 residues. Only CDR3 DNA remains: 45 bases, in frame from the first base. Sequenced material: peripheral blood. This TCR was recovered from a man in his sixties who had recovered from COVID-19. This sequence uses TRBV7-9 and TRBJ2-7, and 7 junction bases match TRBD2. Here the CDR3 is given as CASSLYLAVSYEQYF. Read as DNA, the sequence is TGTGCCAGCAGCTTATACCTAGCGGTCTCCTACGAGCAGTACTTC.